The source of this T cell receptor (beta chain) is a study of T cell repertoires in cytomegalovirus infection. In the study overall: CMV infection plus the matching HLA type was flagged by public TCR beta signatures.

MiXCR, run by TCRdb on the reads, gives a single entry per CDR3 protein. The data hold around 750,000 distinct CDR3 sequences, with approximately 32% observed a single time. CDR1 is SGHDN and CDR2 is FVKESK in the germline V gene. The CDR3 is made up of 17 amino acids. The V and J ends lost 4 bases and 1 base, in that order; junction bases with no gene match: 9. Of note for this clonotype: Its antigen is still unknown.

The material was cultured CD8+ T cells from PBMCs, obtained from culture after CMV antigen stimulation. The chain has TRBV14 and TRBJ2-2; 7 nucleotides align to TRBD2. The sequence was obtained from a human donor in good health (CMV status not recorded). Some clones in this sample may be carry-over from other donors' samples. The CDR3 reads CASSPKGQRGNTGELFF. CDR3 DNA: TGTGCCAGCAGCCCGAAAGGGCAGCGGGGGAACACCGGGGAGCTGTTTTTT.